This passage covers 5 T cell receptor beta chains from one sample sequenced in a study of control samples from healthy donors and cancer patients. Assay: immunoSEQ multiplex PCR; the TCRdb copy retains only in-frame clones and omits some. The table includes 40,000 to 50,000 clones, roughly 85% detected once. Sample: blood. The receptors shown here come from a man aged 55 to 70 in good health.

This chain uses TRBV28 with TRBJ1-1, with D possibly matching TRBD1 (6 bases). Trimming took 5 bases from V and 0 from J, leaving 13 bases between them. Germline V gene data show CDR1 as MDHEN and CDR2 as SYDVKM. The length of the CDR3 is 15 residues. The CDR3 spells CASSPTGRMNTEAFF. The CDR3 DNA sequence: TGTGCCAGCAGTCCTACAGGGCGAATGAACACTGAAGCTTTCTTT.

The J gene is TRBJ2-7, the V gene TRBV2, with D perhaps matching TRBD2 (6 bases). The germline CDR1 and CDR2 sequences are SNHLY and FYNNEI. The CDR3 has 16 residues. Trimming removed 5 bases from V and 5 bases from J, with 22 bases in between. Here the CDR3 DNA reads TGTGCCAGCAGTAGAGACGGGGGTTCCGTCGCCCACGAGCAGTACTTC. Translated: CASSRDGGSVAHEQYF.

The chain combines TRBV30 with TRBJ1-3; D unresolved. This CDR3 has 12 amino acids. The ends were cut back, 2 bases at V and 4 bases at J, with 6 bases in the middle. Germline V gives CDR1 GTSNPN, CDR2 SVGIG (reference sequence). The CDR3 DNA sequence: TGTGCCTGGAGTCTGGGAGGAAACACCATATATTTT. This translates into CAWSLGGNTIYF.

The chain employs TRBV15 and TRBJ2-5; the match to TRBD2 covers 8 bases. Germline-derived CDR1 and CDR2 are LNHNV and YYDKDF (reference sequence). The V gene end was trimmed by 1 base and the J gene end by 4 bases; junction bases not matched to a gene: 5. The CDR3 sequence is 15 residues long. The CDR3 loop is CATSRAVAGRETQYF. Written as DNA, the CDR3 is TGTGCCACCAGCAGAGCGGTAGCGGGGAGAGAGACCCAGTACTTC.

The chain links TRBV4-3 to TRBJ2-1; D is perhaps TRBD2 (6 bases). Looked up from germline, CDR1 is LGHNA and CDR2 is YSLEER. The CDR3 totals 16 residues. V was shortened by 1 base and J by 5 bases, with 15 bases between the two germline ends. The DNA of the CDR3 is TGCGCCAGCAGCCAAGTCTCGACTAGTGGGGACAATGAGCAGTTCTTC. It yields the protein CASSQVSTSGDNEQFF.